Reported below is one TCR beta chain. Its specificity is not known. The sample comes from a study of shared clonotypes between healthy human individuals. Findings of the study overall: Larger richness was generally estimated for naive than memory subsets.

The donors were all Caucasian adults (living in Nashville, Tennessee). Trimming removed 7 bases from V and 2 bases from J, with 15 bases in between. CDR3 length equals 14 residues. The germline gives CDR1 SGHDN, CDR2 FVKESK. An even split of each subset's genomic DNA across several immunoSEQ plates was performed. The table came from immunoSEQ multiplex PCR; TCRdb's copy has only in-frame clones and leaves some out. This table holds roughly 660,000 clones, about 90% found once. The V call is TRBV14, the J call TRBJ2-7; the D call may be TRBD1 or TRBD2 (5 bases each). The sample consisted of memory CD8+ T cells from PBMCs. As to subset: CD45RO+ cells pooled with CCR7-negative TemRA cells. This TCR derives from a man aged 18-30 years in good health. Some clones in this sample may be carry-over from other donors' samples. In DNA, the CDR3 is TGTGCCAGCAACCGGGACGGATCTGCCTACGAGCAGTACTTC. Its translation is CASNRDGSAYEQYF.